The 14 T cell receptor beta chains below come from one sample, sequenced in a study of CD8+CD57+ T cells in acquired aplastic anemia. Profiles of TCR beta VDJ and CDR3 were generated from a genomic DNA template. TCRdb analysed the reads with MiXCR anew, one entry per CDR3 protein. In the table there are under 250,000 distinct CDR3 sequences, 40% to 50% of which are singletons. Before being chosen for sequencing, patients had shown CD8+CD57+ cell expansion by flow cytometry. Input material: sorted CD4+, CD8+, or CD8+CD57+ T cells (not recorded which) from PBMCs. The receptors derive from a human donor with aplastic anemia.

This clonotype was observed at least ten times. The chain uses TRBV20-1 and TRBJ2-1; D is unclear. The CDR3 is made up of 14 amino acids. The V and J ends lost 1 base and 0 bases respectively, with 7 bases between them. CDR1 and CDR2 (germline): DFQATT, SNEGSKA (reference sequence). CDR3 sequence (DNA): TGCAGTGCTAGAGGGGGAAGCTCCTACAATGAGCAGTTCTTC. Protein: CSARGGSSYNEQFF.

As DNA, the CDR3 is TGCAGTGCAACGACAGGTCGTCGCGAGCAGTACTTC. Translated, it gives CSATTGRREQYF. V gene TRBV20-1 combines with J gene TRBJ2-7; tentative D call: TRBD1 (6 bases). The CDR3 sequence is 12 residues long. Trimming took off 6 bases at V and 6 bases at J, with 15 bases between the two ends. CDR1 and CDR2 (germline): DFQATT, SNEGSKA (reference sequence).

This clonotype appeared many times. The chain is built from TRBV2 and TRBJ1-5, with TRBD1 identical over 8 bases. This CDR3 has 14 residues. Germline lookup yields CDR1 SNHLY and CDR2 FYNNEI. The V gene end was trimmed by 8 bases and the J gene end by 3 bases; junction bases not matched to a gene: 6. The CDR3 coding sequence is TGTGCCAGCGGGGACAGGCCCTACAATCAGCCCCAGCATTTT. Residues: CASGDRPYNQPQHF.

Notes on this clonotype: A junction end diverges from the germline sequence, so it may reflect a read error. V gene TRBV20-1 combines with J gene TRBJ1-4, with D unresolved. This CDR3 region has 16 residues. Per the germline V gene, CDR1 is DFQATT and CDR2 is SNEGSKA (reference sequence). The CDR3 nucleotides read TGCAGTGCCAGAGACTTTACGACGGGTTCTAATGAAAAACTGTTTTTT. Protein product: CSARDFTTGSNEKLFF.

This chain joins TRBV7-2 and TRBJ1-4, with D unclear. The CDR3 runs 15 residues. Germline V CDR1 and CDR2: SGHTA, FQGNSA. Trimming cost V 7 bases and J 4 bases, with 16 bases left between them. The DNA of the CDR3 is TGTACCAGCACCTTCGTCGGACGGGTTAATGAAAAACTGTTTTTT. The encoded protein is CTSTFVGRVNEKLFF.

This clonotype occurred many times. The V and J genes are TRBV15 and TRBJ1-2; unclear D gene. Germline V gene sequence: CDR1 LNHNV, CDR2 YYDKDF (reference sequence). The CDR3 is made up of 14 amino acids. V lost 4 bases and J 5 bases, leaving 14 bases between the germline ends. The CDR3 here is CATSTGRPYYGYTF. The CDR3, as DNA: TGTGCCACCAGCACAGGCAGGCCTTATTATGGCTACACCTTC.

The chain combines TRBV20-1 with TRBJ2-3, with TRBD2 matching over 7 bases. Germline V lookup: CDR1 DFQATT, CDR2 SNEGSKA (reference sequence). The V segment lost 1 base and the J segment 11 bases; nucleotides outside the gene matches: 18. The CDR3 length is 16 residues. This chain's CDR3 is CSARALSQRGYNEQYF. The DNA for the CDR3 is TGCAGTGCTAGAGCTCTATCTCAGCGGGGATACAATGAGCAGTATTTT.

This clonotype was detected many times. The rearrangement uses TRBV7-3 and TRBJ1-1; possible D gene TRBD1, 5 bases. Germline CDR1 SGHTA, CDR2 FQGTGA. This CDR3 spans 15 amino acids. V shed 2 bases and J shed 3 bases, with 13 bases lying between them. For the CDR3, the DNA is TGTGCCAGCAGCTTACGTAGGGGACGGTACACTGAAGCTTTCTTT. Translation: CASSLRRGRYTEAFF. Complete variable domain (other parts from reference TRBV7-3 and TRBJ1-1): GAGVSQTPSNKVTEKGKYVELRCDPISGHTALYWYRQSLGQGPEFLIYFQGTGAADDSGLPNDRFFAVRPEGSVSTLKIQRTERGDSAVYLCASSLRRGRYTEAFFGQGTRLTVV.

This clonotype was counted many times. V is TRBV5-1 and J is TRBJ2-7, with unresolved D. Per the germline V gene, CDR1 is SGHRS and CDR2 is YFSETQ. The CDR3 length is 15 residues. Trimming pared 2 bases from V and 1 base from J, leaving 13 bases between. This chain's CDR3 is CASSFFGQTSYEQYF. In DNA form, the CDR3 reads TGCGCCAGCAGCTTCTTCGGGCAGACTTCCTACGAGCAGTACTTC.

The chain recombines TRBV9 with TRBJ1-1; 9 bases are shared with TRBD1. The trim removed 0 bases at V and 8 bases at J, leaving 5 bases unmatched. Germline V gene lookup returns CDR1 SGDLS and CDR2 YYNGEE. The CDR3 runs 14 residues. The CDR3 loop is CASSVEGGTGEAFF. The CDR3 DNA reads TGTGCCAGCAGCGTAGAGGGGGGGACAGGGGAAGCTTTCTTT.

This clonotype was observed a few times. The J gene is TRBJ1-2, the V gene TRBV7-3; D call uncertain. This CDR3 is built from 14 residues. Germline lookup yields CDR1 SGHTA and CDR2 FQGTGA. Trimming pared 0 bases from V and 4 bases from J, leaving 9 bases between. The CDR3 DNA is TGTGCCAGCAGCTTAACTGGTCAGCCCTATGGCTACACCTTC. It is translated as CASSLTGQPYGYTF.

This clonotype was seen just once. The rearrangement links TRBV5-1 to TRBJ2-1; 8 bases line up with TRBD2. V was pared by 7 bases and J by 6 bases, with 12 bases of the junction left unmatched. CDR1 and CDR2 (germline): SGHRS, YFSETQ. CDR3 length equals 15 residues. Here the CDR3 reads CASGPTSVGFNEQFF. CDR3 coding DNA: TGCGCCAGCGGCCCGACTAGCGTGGGGTTCAATGAGCAGTTCTTC.

Concerning this clonotype itself: This sequence may be a read error, since a much larger clone differs from it by one base. The conserved phenylalanine or tryptophan normally closing the CDR3 is absent here, so this likely arose from a read error. No DNA is shown, since the ends of the CDR3 on it are uncertain; the CDR3 is the one TCRdb lists. The gene calls are TRBV5-1 and TRBJ2-3; the table's D call of TRBD2 was not tested on the DNA. The CDR3 is 14 amino acids long, termini counted. Germline V gives CDR1 SGHRS, CDR2 YFSETQ. The CDR3 loop reads CASSQRGEATPSAR.

The rearrangement joins TRBV19 to TRBJ2-3; TRBD1 aligns across 7 bases. Germline-derived CDR1 and CDR2 are LNHDA and SQIVND (reference sequence). V trimming: 9 bases; J trimming: 5 bases; junction bases outside the gene matches: 5. CDR3 length equals 12 residues. CDR3 protein: CARRGLRDTQYF. For the CDR3, the DNA is TGTGCCAGAAGGGGGCTTAGAGATACGCAGTATTTT.